The 18 T cell receptor beta chains reported below all come from one sample, sequenced in a study of graft-versus-host responses after intestinal transplantation. TCRdb keeps only in-frame clones here, not all; method: immunoSEQ multiplex PCR. The profile shows about 70,000 clones, 90% of them singletons. The antigens for these receptors are not known. Specimen: unstimulated CD8+ T cells sorted from spleen or lymph node cells, collected before transplant. These receptors were taken from a human donor who was the organ donor for an intestinal transplant.

The gene calls are TRBV6-4 and TRBJ1-1; 8 bases match TRBD1. The CDR3 covers 14 residues. Germline CDR1 reads MRHNA; CDR2 reads SNTAGT. V was pared by 4 bases and J by 5 bases, with 6 bases of the junction left unmatched. CDR3 region: CASSVTGGGTEAFF. The CDR3 DNA reads TGTGCCAGCAGTGTAACAGGGGGTGGTACTGAAGCTTTCTTT.

Written as DNA, the CDR3 is TGTGCCAGTGAAACAGGGGAGGCAAGCAATCAGCCCCAGCATTTT. Translation gives CASETGEASNQPQHF. The rearrangement links TRBV28 to TRBJ1-5; 7 nucleotides line up with TRBD1. The V and J ends lost 9 bases and 1 base, in that order; junction bases with no gene match: 9. Germline V gene sequence: CDR1 MDHEN, CDR2 SYDVKM. This CDR3 comprises 15 residues.

The rearrangement links TRBV5-6 to TRBJ1-5; 10 bases align to TRBD1. Germline V lookup: CDR1 SGHDT, CDR2 YYEEEE. The CDR3 spans 17 residues. The V and J ends lost 3 bases and 4 bases, in that order; junction bases with no gene match: 10. CDR3 in amino acids: CASSSGDRGPLNQPQHF. CDR3 nucleotide sequence: TGTGCCAGCAGCTCGGGGGACAGGGGTCCTCTAAATCAGCCCCAGCATTTT.

The chain uses TRBV6-1 and TRBJ2-1; 7 bases are shared with TRBD1. The trim removed 4 bases at V and 4 bases at J, leaving 10 bases unmatched. The CDR3 length is 16 residues. The germline V gene encodes CDR1 MNHNS and CDR2 SASEGT. The chain's CDR3 is CASSGLRDSLYNEQFF. CDR3 nucleotides: TGTGCCAGCAGTGGCCTCCGGGACAGCCTGTACAATGAGCAGTTCTTC.

The rearrangement joins TRBV6-6 to TRBJ1-5, with TRBD1 matching 9 bases. The CDR3 loop spans 16 amino acids. With V trimmed by 5 bases and J by 6 bases, 11 bases remained unmatched. Germline CDR1 is MNHNY and CDR2 is SVGAGI (reference sequence). CDR3 DNA sequence: TGTGCCAGCAGTGCGCTCCCCGGGACAGGGATTCAGCCCCAGCATTTT. This codes for CASSALPGTGIQPQHF.

This clone was detected once. The rearrangement links TRBV7-9 to TRBJ1-2, with D possibly TRBD1 on 6 matching bases. CDR1 SEHNR and CDR2 FQNEAQ come from the germline V gene (reference sequence). This CDR3 contains 15 residues. V gave up 0 bases and J gave up 7 bases, with 15 bases separating them. This CDR3 reads CASSLAQGHGGGYTF. In DNA, the CDR3 is TGTGCCAGCAGCTTAGCACAGGGCCATGGGGGTGGCTACACCTTC.

The chain links TRBV10-3 to TRBJ2-5; no clear D gene. This CDR3 contains 14 residues. Deletions cut 6 bases from V and 1 base from J, with 12 bases between. Germline loops: CDR1 ENHRY, CDR2 SYGVKD. DNA for the CDR3: TGTGCCATCAGCCATGTACAGTCCCAAGAGACCCAGTACTTC. It yields the protein CAISHVQSQETQYF.

This rearrangement joins TRBV27 to TRBJ1-1; no clear D gene. The length of the CDR3 is 16 residues. V lost 3 bases and J lost 0, with 14 bases in between. Germline loops: CDR1 MNHEY, CDR2 SMNVEV (reference sequence). This CDR3 reads CASSFSTHRMNTEAFF. The CDR3 nucleotides are TGTGCCAGCAGTTTCTCTACGCACCGAATGAACACTGAAGCTTTCTTT.

The rearrangement uses TRBV6-1 and TRBJ1-1; 9 bases align to TRBD1. Germline CDR1 is MNHNS and CDR2 is SASEGT. CDR3 length: 15 residues. Germline trimming cut 5 bases from V and 6 bases from J; bases unmatched to any gene: 10. The DNA of the CDR3 is TGTGCCAGCAGTCCGCCGGGACAGGGTTTACCTGAAGCTTTCTTT. Protein sequence: CASSPPGQGLPEAFF.

V is TRBV6-6 and J is TRBJ1-2; 8 nucleotides line up with TRBD1. CDR1 and CDR2 (germline): MNHNY, SVGAGI (reference sequence). The CDR3 totals 14 residues. The V gene end was trimmed by 5 bases and the J gene end by 6 bases; junction bases not matched to a gene: 8. CDR3 residues: CASSPNQGADGYTF. Written as DNA, the CDR3 is TGTGCCAGCAGTCCAAACCAGGGGGCTGATGGCTACACCTTC.

The chain is built from TRBV19 and TRBJ1-2; no reliable D call. Germline CDR1 reads LNHDA; CDR2 reads SQIVND (reference sequence). The V gene lost 4 bases and the J gene lost 1 base, with 13 bases spanning the gap. The CDR3 spans 15 residues. CDR3 nucleotide sequence: TGTGCCAGTAGTACCCGTCGGGTGATTAACTATGGCTACACCTTC. This codes for CASSTRRVINYGYTF.

The chain joins TRBV2 to TRBJ1-1, with 9 positions matching TRBD1. Trimming removed 6 bases from V and 5 bases from J; junction bases left unmatched: 10. CDR3 length: 15 amino acids. The germline gives CDR1 SNHLY, CDR2 FYNNEI. DNA of the CDR3: TGTGCCAGCAGCCCCTTTCGGGACAGGGTTACTGAAGCTTTCTTT. It encodes CASSPFRDRVTEAFF.

The V and J genes are TRBV6-4 and TRBJ2-1; D is perhaps TRBD1 (6 bases). V lost 6 bases and J lost 5, with 14 bases in between. The germline V gene has CDR1 MRHNA and CDR2 SNTAGT. This CDR3 has 14 residues. This CDR3 reads CASSPRTADNEQFF. In nucleotides, the CDR3 is TGTGCCAGCAGCCCACGGACAGCGGACAATGAGCAGTTCTTC.

The CDR3 loop reads CASSLKGPGQGVNEQFF. The CDR3 region has the DNA TGTGCCAGCAGCTTAAAAGGTCCGGGACAGGGGGTCAATGAGCAGTTCTTC. The chain combines TRBV7-3 with TRBJ2-1; 11 bases match TRBD1. J lost 6 bases, V lost 1 base, and 8 bases had no gene match. Germline-derived CDR1 and CDR2 are SGHTA and FQGTGA. This CDR3 comprises 17 residues.

The V gene is TRBV27, the J gene TRBJ2-3, with TRBD2 matching over 13 bases. V trimming: 3 bases; J trimming: 0 bases; junction bases outside the gene matches: 15. Germline-derived CDR1 and CDR2 are MNHEY and SMNVEV (reference sequence). CDR3 length: 21 amino acids. The CDR3 bases are TGTGCCAGCAGTTTCGGGACAGAGACTAGCGGGGGGAACAATAGCACAGATACGCAGTATTTT. The encoded protein is CASSFGTETSGGNNSTDTQYF.

This chain uses TRBV19 with TRBJ1-1, with no clear D. The V and J ends lost 10 bases and 2 bases respectively, with 14 bases between them. The CDR3 is made up of 13 amino acids. Looked up from germline, CDR1 is LNHDA and CDR2 is SQIVND (reference sequence). The CDR3 coding sequence is TGTGCCACCAGACTCGACCTTAACACTGAAGCTTTCTTT. This gives the protein CATRLDLNTEAFF.

The sample holds a few counts of this clone. The chain is built from TRBV7-9 and TRBJ1-4; D unresolved. The ends were cut back, 4 bases at V and 3 bases at J, with 12 bases in the middle. Germline values: CDR1 SEHNR, CDR2 FQNEAQ (reference sequence). CDR3 length equals 15 residues. The CDR3, as DNA: TGTGCCAGCAGCTCAGACTCGTATCCTAATGAAAAACTGTTTTTT. As protein: CASSSDSYPNEKLFF. Looking up the rest from reference TRBV7-9 and TRBJ1-4 gives the full variable domain: DTGVSQNPRHKITKRGQNVTFRCDPISEHNRLYWYRQTLGQGPEFLTYFQNEAQLEKSRLLSDRFSAERPKGSFSTLEIQRTEQGDSAMYLCASSSDSYPNEKLFFGSGTQLSVL.

This chain links TRBV27 with TRBJ2-7; D is possibly TRBD2 (6 bases). The CDR3 contains 13 residues. V dropped 6 bases and J dropped 3 bases, with 12 bases sitting between them. CDR1 MNHEY and CDR2 SMNVEV come from the germline V gene (reference sequence). CDR3 DNA: TGTGCCAGCAGACCCCGCGGGGACTACGAGCAGTACGTC. Translating it yields CASRPRGDYEQYV.